Following are 27 T cell receptor beta chains from one sample sequenced in a study of spatial heterogeneity in lung cancer. TCRdb re-derived calls from the 5' RACE reads in MiXCR, one entry per CDR3 protein. Here the sample spans around 100,000 distinct CDR3 sequences, 4.4% being singletons. Time point of the sample: sample taken at primary tumor resection. Their recognized antigens are unknown. General study findings and limits: Within tumors, counts of expanded alpha and beta TCRs tracked tumor mutation counts.

Material: lung tumor tissue, obtained at surgery. Receptors originate from a male donor with early-stage non-small cell lung cancer.

There are many counts of this clonotype. V usage is TRBV11-2 and J usage is TRBJ1-5; possibly TRBD1 for D (6 bases). The CDR3 consists of 15 residues. Trimming removed 3 bases at V and 1 base at J, with 10 bases between. Germline CDR1 reads SGHAT; CDR2 reads FQNNGV. The CDR3 reads CASSLGGFSNQPQHF. The CDR3 region has the DNA TGTGCCAGCAGCTTGGGGGGCTTCAGCAATCAGCCCCAGCATTTT.

The table lists this clonotype with many counts. The CDR3 spells CASSLQTLEQYF. The CDR3 nucleotides are TGTGCCAGCAGCCTCCAGACACTCGAGCAGTACTTC. V is TRBV7-9 and J is TRBJ2-7; D remains unclear. The CDR3 has 12 residues. Per germline, CDR1 SEHNR and CDR2 FQNEAQ (reference sequence). V lost 5 bases and J 6 bases, leaving 11 bases between the germline ends.

This clonotype was found many times. The rearrangement links TRBV5-1 to TRBJ1-1, with D hard to call. This CDR3 is built from 13 residues. With 5 bases removed from V and 2 bases from J, the gap between germline ends came to 10 bases. Germline V CDR1 and CDR2: SGHRS, YFSETQ. CDR3 sequence reads: CASRGLLNTEAFF. DNA for the CDR3: TGCGCCAGCAGGGGCCTCCTAAACACTGAAGCTTTCTTT.

This chain links TRBV6-2 or TRBV6-3 with TRBJ2-6; a weak D match, TRBD2 (6 bases). The CDR3 is made up of 17 amino acids. Trimming stripped 9 bases from V and 0 bases from J, with 18 bases between. CDR1 and CDR2 from the germline V gene are MNHEY and SVGEGT. The CDR3 loop reads CASRLVSGRSGANVLTF. CDR3 sequence (DNA): TGTGCCAGTCGACTGGTTAGCGGACGCTCTGGGGCCAACGTCCTGACTTTC.

This rearrangement joins TRBV5-1 to TRBJ2-7; 9 bases match TRBD1. J lost 4 bases, V lost 4 bases, and 9 bases had no gene match. Looked up from germline, CDR1 is SGHRS and CDR2 is YFSETQ. The CDR3 covers 15 residues. The CDR3 region has the DNA TGCGCCAGCAGCCCAGGACAGGGGCGATTTTACGAGCAGTACTTC. This sequence encodes CASSPGQGRFYEQYF.

V and J are TRBV7-9 and TRBJ2-7; TRBD2 might be the D (5 bases). The germline V gene has CDR1 SEHNR and CDR2 FQNEAQ (reference sequence). The V end lost 5 bases, the J end lost 2 bases, and 13 bases lay between the germline ends. The CDR3 has 14 residues. The CDR3 nucleotides are TGTGCCAGCAGCCGCGGACTGGAAACCTACGAGCAGTACTTC. This translates into CASSRGLETYEQYF.

A word on this clonotype: A junction end diverges from the germline sequence, so it may reflect a read error. The genes are TRBV12-3 or TRBV12-4 and TRBJ2-1, with a tentative D call TRBD1 (5 bases). CDR3 length: 16 residues. The DNA for the CDR3 is TGTGCCAGCAGCTTAGGAGAGTTAGGGGCTTACAATGAGCAGTTCTTC. Translated, it gives CASSLGELGAYNEQFF.

This clonotype appeared many times. The gene calls are TRBV28 and TRBJ2-3, with 11 nucleotides matching TRBD2. The germline gives CDR1 MDHEN, CDR2 SYDVKM. The CDR3 is made up of 16 amino acids. J lost 5 bases, V lost 5 bases, and 9 bases had no gene match. CDR3 sequence (DNA): TGTGCCAGCAGTACCCTAGCGGGAGGCGAAAAAGATACGCAGTATTTT. Its translation: CASSTLAGGEKDTQYF.

This clonotype was seen more than once but under ten times. The chain joins TRBV29-1 to TRBJ1-2; TRBD1 matches 12 bases. Germline V gene sequence: CDR1 SQVTM, CDR2 ANQGSEA. CDR3 length: 15 residues. V lost 3 bases to trimming and J lost 5 bases; unmatched junction nucleotides: 7. CDR3 sequence reads: CSVEGQGAVWYGYTF. CDR3 sequence (DNA): TGCAGCGTTGAGGGACAGGGGGCCGTCTGGTATGGCTACACCTTC.

This clonotype has ten or more counts. This chain links TRBV21-1 with TRBJ2-1. TRBV21-1 is listed as a pseudogene. CDR3 size: 18 residues. The CDR3 DNA follows: TGTGCCAGCACCAAAAAAATCGAGAAAGACAGCTCCTACAATGAGCAGTTCTTC. Protein product: CASTKKIEKDSSYNEQFF.

This clonotype was recorded at least ten times. The chain recombines TRBV28 with TRBJ1-1; the D is unclear. The germline gives CDR1 MDHEN, CDR2 SYDVKM. Trimming took 0 bases from V and 8 from J, leaving 7 bases between them. This CDR3 region has 12 residues. CDR3 DNA: TGTGCCAGCAGTTTATGGCCTTCGGAAGCTTTCTTT. Its translation: CASSLWPSEAFF.

This clonotype showed up many times. The chain couples TRBV29-1 to TRBJ1-1; D remains unclear. Trimming removed 5 bases at V and 1 base at J, with 17 bases between. The CDR3 is made up of 15 amino acids. The germline gives CDR1 SQVTM, CDR2 ANQGSEA. The CDR3 coding sequence is TGCAGCGTTATTGTTCTCGGAGGGCCGAACACTGAAGCTTTCTTT. Amino acid sequence: CSVIVLGGPNTEAFF. Drawing the rest from reference TRBV29-1 and TRBJ1-1, the complete variable domain is SAVISQKPSRDICQRGTSLTIQCQVDSQVTMMFWYRQQPGQSLTLIATANQGSEATYESGFVIDKFPISRPNLTFSTLTVSNMSPEDSSIYLCSVIVLGGPNTEAFFGQGTRLTVV.

In this sample, this clonotype turned up many times. This sequence joins TRBV11-2 and TRBJ2-3, with D tentatively TRBD1 (5 bases). V was cut by 6 bases and J by 9 bases, with 28 bases left in between. CDR1 is SGHAT and CDR2 is FQNNGV in the germline V gene. The CDR3 totals 17 residues. The CDR3 is CASRISYRGQRLDTQYF. DNA for the CDR3: TGTGCCAGCAGAATCAGTTATAGGGGTCAGCGACTCGACACGCAGTATTTT.

This clonotype was counted at least ten times. This sequence joins TRBV12-3 or TRBV12-4 and TRBJ2-7, with D possibly TRBD1 on 6 matching bases. Trimming removed 1 base at V and 4 bases at J, with 8 bases between. CDR3 length: 13 amino acids. CDR3 coding DNA: TGTGCCAGCAGTTTAGACAGGGAATACGAGCAGTACTTC. Its translation is CASSLDREYEQYF.

This clonotype was seen more than once but under ten times. This chain joins TRBV10-3 and TRBJ2-5; D may correspond to TRBD1 or TRBD2 (5 bases each). From germline, CDR1 is ENHRY and CDR2 SYGVKD. This CDR3 is 12 amino acids long. Trimming stripped 6 bases from V and 5 bases from J, with 10 bases between. The CDR3 protein is CAIRPEGETQYF. Here the CDR3 DNA reads TGTGCCATCAGGCCCGAGGGGGAGACCCAGTACTTC.

This clonotype came up many times. The chain employs TRBV12-3 or TRBV12-4 and TRBJ2-3, with D possibly being TRBD1 or TRBD2 (5 bases each). Trimming left V 1 base short and J 1 base short, with 9 bases between. The CDR3 consists of 15 residues. Here the CDR3 reads CASSLGGKGTDTQYF. CDR3 bases: TGTGCCAGCAGTTTAGGGGGGAAAGGCACAGATACGCAGTATTTT.

This chain links TRBV20-1 with TRBJ2-1, with TRBD2 identical over 12 bases. The CDR3 is made up of 15 amino acids. V was clipped by 1 base and J by 7 bases; unmatched bases: 5. Germline V gene data show CDR1 as DFQATT and CDR2 as SNEGSKA (reference sequence). The CDR3 is CSARVGLAGGNEQFF. CDR3 nucleotides: TGCAGTGCTAGAGTCGGGCTAGCGGGAGGGAATGAGCAGTTCTTC.

This clonotype is medium-sized. The genes are TRBV29-1 and TRBJ2-1; D might be TRBD2 (5 bases). The CDR3 has 16 amino acids. CDR1 and CDR2 (germline): SQVTM, ANQGSEA. V lost 1 base to trimming and J lost 2 bases, with 15 bases between them. CDR3 protein: CSVEGLAGAPYNEQFF. The DNA for the CDR3 is TGCAGCGTTGAAGGTCTGGCGGGCGCCCCCTACAATGAGCAGTTCTTC.

This clonotype came up many times. V is TRBV20-1 and J is TRBJ2-1, with D possibly called TRBD1 or TRBD2 (5 bases each). Trimming pared 3 bases from V and 0 bases from J, leaving 12 bases between. This CDR3 comprises 15 residues. Germline loops: CDR1 DFQATT, CDR2 SNEGSKA (reference sequence). CDR3 nucleotide sequence: TGCAGTGCTAGCCGGGACCCGAGCTCCTACAATGAGCAGTTCTTC. It translates to CSASRDPSSYNEQFF.

This clonotype was counted at least ten times. The chain employs TRBV6-5 and TRBJ2-5; D unresolved. This CDR3 has 13 amino acids. Germline V gene sequence: CDR1 MNHEY, CDR2 SVGAGI. V was cut by 1 base and J by 2 bases, with 5 bases left in between. The CDR3 here is CASSYLRQETQYF. The CDR3 DNA follows: TGTGCCAGCAGTTACTTAAGACAAGAGACCCAGTACTTC.

In its sample, this clonotype was seen many times. The chain has TRBV5-1 and TRBJ2-7; the D call may be TRBD1 or TRBD2 (6 bases each). The CDR3 consists of 13 residues. Germline V lookup: CDR1 SGHRS, CDR2 YFSETQ. Between the trimmed V and J ends, which lost 3 bases and 5 bases, there was a span of 12 bases. For the CDR3, the DNA is TGCGCCAGCAGCTCCCCGGGGGCGGACGAGCAGTACTTC. Translation gives CASSSPGADEQYF.

At least ten counts were recorded for this clonotype. The CDR3 protein is CASNRLDRLNSPLHF. CDR3 in DNA: TGTGCCAGCAATAGGTTGGACAGGTTAAATTCACCCCTCCACTTT. The chain employs TRBV27 and TRBJ1-6; 7 nucleotides align to TRBD1. Germline lookup yields CDR1 MNHEY and CDR2 SMNVEV (reference sequence). The CDR3 is made up of 15 amino acids. V trimming: 7 bases; J trimming: 7 bases; junction bases outside the gene matches: 10.

This clonotype was detected ten times or more. The chain is built from TRBV3-1 and TRBJ2-3; 8 bases are a match to TRBD2. The germline V gene has CDR1 LGHDT and CDR2 YNNKEL (reference sequence). Trimming cost V 4 bases and J 3 bases; bases outside gene matches: 3. This CDR3 contains 14 residues. CDR3 residues: CASSLSGNTDTQYF. In nucleotides, the CDR3 is TGTGCCAGCAGCCTTAGCGGGAATACAGATACGCAGTATTTT.

This clonotype was recorded many times. The chain uses TRBV7-9 and TRBJ2-5; D remains ambiguous. The CDR3 loop spans 14 amino acids. The germline gives CDR1 SEHNR, CDR2 FQNEAQ (reference sequence). The germline V and J ends were trimmed by 5 bases and 3 bases, with 13 bases remaining between them. CDR3 in amino acids: CASSHRALEETQYF. In DNA form, the CDR3 reads TGTGCCAGCAGCCACCGGGCCCTTGAAGAGACCCAGTACTTC.

This clonotype was counted at least ten times. V and J are TRBV12-3 or TRBV12-4 and TRBJ2-2, with D hard to call. The CDR3 loop spans 11 amino acids. V shed 8 bases and J shed 8 bases, with 9 bases lying between them. The CDR3 loop reads CASLYRGELFF. In nucleotides, the CDR3 is TGTGCCAGCCTTTATAGGGGGGAGCTGTTTTTT.

J is TRBJ2-2 and V is TRBV12-3 or TRBV12-4, with D unresolved. This CDR3 comprises 12 residues. The germline V and J ends were trimmed by 10 bases and 2 bases, with 8 bases remaining between them. CDR3 in amino acids: CAISTNTGELFF. The CDR3 DNA is TGTGCCATCTCCACAAACACCGGGGAGCTGTTTTTT.

This clonotype has a count of ten or more. J is TRBJ2-3 and V is TRBV15, with 9 bases lining up with TRBD2. In germline, CDR1 is LNHNV, CDR2 YYDKDF (reference sequence). With 11 bases clipped from V and 2 bases from J, the junction kept 8 bases outside the gene matches. The CDR3 extends over 14 amino acids. The CDR3 sequence is CAVQTSGVTDTQYF. Here the CDR3 DNA reads TGTGCCGTACAGACTAGCGGAGTCACAGATACGCAGTATTTT. The variable domain in full, with the rest retrieved from reference TRBV15 and TRBJ2-3, is DAMVIQNPRYQVTQFGKPVTLSCSQTLNHNVMYWYQQKSSQAPKLLFHYYDKDFNNEADTPDNFQSRRPNTSFCFLDIRSPGLGDTAMYLCAVQTSGVTDTQYFGPGTRLTVL.